Sequencing of this T cell receptor beta chain was carried out in a study of cytotoxic CD8 clonotypes in ibrutinib-treated CLL (dated by TCRdb to 2020 to 2023). Some background on the complete study: In this cohort, 15 or so patients were treatment-naive and approximately 10 were relapsed/refractory, while approximately 18 had unmutated IGHV. Response samples were taken after a median of approximately a year on treatment, ranging from about 6 to 40 months. Every sample from remission and from progressive disease was obtained while the patients were still on ibrutinib. On average, each sample had hundreds of thousands of productive templates and more than 75,000 productive rearrangements. Cryopreserved peripheral blood mononuclear cells were collected before treatment, at response, and at either disease progression or sustained remission. Longitudinal samples were available for about 30% of the 86 trial participants. Partial responses were observed in 24 patients and complete responses in 2; after a median follow-up of roughly 62 months, remission was maintained in around 14 patients and progression was observed in approximately 12.

Note on this clone: Its antigen is still unknown. One base away there is no much larger clone; base qualities are not given.

From the cysteine up to the phenylalanine, the CDR3 has a length of 17 residues. The kept DNA is CDR3 alone, 51 bases in frame from the first base. CDR1 and CDR2 were assigned from the germline V gene (reference sequence) as PRHDT and FYEKMQ. V trim: 5 bases; J trim: 7 bases; unmatched bases: 9. The paper's findings and limits, for the study overall: Clonality rose at ibrutinib response, remained stable during sustained remission, and dropped back toward baseline at progression. Public clonotypes were rare and either contracted or stayed stable during treatment, and the rise in clonality at ibrutinib response reflected the expansion of private clonotypes. Sustained-remission and progressing patients did not have matched sampling times, and lymph node repertoires were not examined. Baseline clonality was found to be higher than that of age-matched healthy donors and was strongly correlated with circulating CD8+ T-cell counts.

On a MiSeq, deep resolution sequencing aimed for a depth between 1 in 1 million and 1 in 200,000 T cells, with each clonotype covered roughly 10x on average. The immunoSEQ hsTCRB Kit was used to generate the TCR beta libraries. Regarding the original processing steps: The data were analyzed with ImmunoSEQ Analyzer and ImmunoSEQ Data Assistant, and V, D and J gene assignments followed IMGT definitions. Clonality, with values ranging from 0 to 1, was calculated as one minus the normalized Shannon entropy of productive rearrangement frequencies. Only overrepresented clonotypes making up at least 0.05% of each patient's repertoire were included in the public clonotype analysis. Repertoires from 10 to 15 age-matched healthy donors in immuneACCESS were used as clonality controls. TCRdb retrieved this table from immuneACCESS and kept in-frame rearrangements only. Not all clones are present; in checked studies, unresolved V genes account for under half, and no reason is known for the remainder. V, J and clone size reflect that table, while D and trimming were determined from the DNA. This sample lists over 65,000 clones; around 79% were detected once. Roughly 4.8% of the sample rests with the top ten.

The time point label of this sample denotes: about twelve months on ibrutinib. For TCR beta library preparation, 2 to 2.5 micrograms of genomic DNA were isolated from cryopreserved PBMCs. Longitudinal blood samples from CLL patients on ibrutinib monotherapy were analyzed using high-throughput TCR beta sequencing. Patients were enrolled in a phase 2 open-label single-center ibrutinib monotherapy trial. The clonotype comes from a human donor with chronic lymphocytic leukemia. The chain was built from TRBV13 and TRBJ2-2; TRBD2 fits 14 bases in the junction. Material: PBMCs, obtained after 12 months of ibrutinib treatment. The DNA is TGTGCCAGCAGCCCGGGACTAGCGGGAGAAGGTGGCGGGGAGCTGTTTTTT. This encodes CASSPGLAGEGGGELFF.